Shown below are 31 T cell receptor beta chains from a single sample sequenced in a study of cytomegalovirus exposure and HLA in healthy donors. Primers for the PCR totalled 60 Vbeta and 13 Jbeta. Profiling relied on immunoSEQ multiplex PCR, and the TCRdb table lists in-frame clones only, not all of them. The table shows 150,000 to 200,000 clones, with 75% to 90% occurring only once. Sequences were obtained from PBMCs. These receptors all come from a man aged 18-30 years in good health and CMV-seropositive.

This chain uses TRBV7-9 with TRBJ2-3; 7 bases align to TRBD1. J was trimmed by 4 bases and V by 6 bases; bases with no gene match: 7. The CDR3 runs 14 residues. Per germline, CDR1 SEHNR and CDR2 FQNEAQ (reference sequence). CDR3 nucleotides: TGTGCCAGCAGAGGGAACAGGGGAGCAGATACGCAGTATTTT. It specifies CASRGNRGADTQYF. The whole variable domain, filled in from reference TRBV7-9 and TRBJ2-3, reads DTGVSQNPRHKITKRGQNVTFRCDPISEHNRLYWYRQTLGQGPEFLTYFQNEAQLEKSRLLSDRFSAERPKGSFSTLEIQRTEQGDSAMYLCASRGNRGADTQYFGPGTRLTVL.

The V call is TRBV5-4, the J call TRBJ1-2, with 7 bases identical to TRBD1. This CDR3 spans 15 amino acids. Germline values: CDR1 SGHNT, CDR2 YYREEE (reference sequence). Trimming took 3 bases from V and 1 from J; bases not matched to a gene: 6. CDR3 loop: CASSSGTASNYGYTF. The CDR3, as DNA: TGTGCCAGCAGCTCGGGGACAGCAAGTAACTATGGCTACACCTTC.

The gene calls are TRBV7-2 and TRBJ2-5; 7 positions match TRBD2. The CDR3 is made up of 15 amino acids. Germline V CDR1 and CDR2: SGHTA, FQGNSA. V lost 1 base, J lost 5 bases, and 7 bases stayed unmatched. The CDR3 DNA follows: TGTGCCAGCAGCTTAGACGCCACTAGCGTTGAGACCCAGTACTTC. This gives the protein CASSLDATSVETQYF.

The V call is TRBV7-9, the J call TRBJ1-3; no definite D call. This CDR3 has 17 amino acids. Trimming stripped 2 bases from V and 0 bases from J, with 14 bases between. CDR1 is SEHNR, CDR2 FQNEAQ, per germline (reference sequence). This CDR3 is CASSLSPKLNSGNTIYF. CDR3 nucleotides: TGTGCCAGCAGCTTATCCCCGAAGCTGAACTCTGGAAACACCATATATTTT.

This clone showed up just a few times. The gene calls are TRBV6-6 and TRBJ2-5; a possible D gene is TRBD2 (5 bases). The CDR3 extends over 14 amino acids. The V end was cut by 8 bases, the J end by 5 bases, with 18 bases between. Germline V gene lookup returns CDR1 MNHNY and CDR2 SVGAGI (reference sequence). CDR3 sequence: CASGAASGGETQYF. DNA of the CDR3: TGTGCCAGCGGAGCCGCTTCGGGCGGGGAGACCCAGTACTTC.

This rearrangement joins TRBV15 to TRBJ1-2; maybe TRBD1 (5 bases). There are 15 residues in the CDR3. Deletions cut 0 bases from V and 4 bases from J, with 12 bases between. Germline CDR1 LNHNV, CDR2 YYDKDF (reference sequence). The CDR3 nucleotides read TGTGCCACCAGCAGAGATCTTGCGGGGGGCTATGGCTACACCTTC. The encoded protein is CATSRDLAGGYGYTF.

This clone turned up a few times. The chain couples TRBV18 to TRBJ2-7; no clear D gene. Germline loops: CDR1 KGHSH, CDR2 LQKENI. The length of the CDR3 is 13 residues. V was shortened by 2 bases and J by 7 bases, with 12 bases between the two germline ends. The DNA of the CDR3 is TGTGCCAGCTCACCAGACACTTATGGGGAGCAGTACTTC. It specifies CASSPDTYGEQYF.

This chain connects TRBV5-4 to TRBJ2-3, with 13 bases identical to TRBD2. The CDR3 contains 15 residues. The germline CDR1 and CDR2 sequences are SGHNT and YYREEE (reference sequence). V shed 5 bases and J 6 bases; nucleotides not matched to a gene: 6. The CDR3 here is CASRPGLAGVDTQYF. CDR3 coding DNA: TGTGCCAGCAGACCTGGACTAGCGGGGGTGGATACGCAGTATTTT. The full variable domain, completed using reference TRBV5-4 and TRBJ2-3, is ETGVTQSPTHLIKTRGQQVTLRCSSQSGHNTVSWYQQALGQGPQFIFQYYREEENGRGNFPPRFSGLQFPNYSSELNVNALELDDSALYLCASRPGLAGVDTQYFGPGTRLTVL.

This chain uses TRBV5-1 with TRBJ2-1; 7 bases fit TRBD1. With 4 bases clipped from V and 1 base from J, the junction kept 14 bases outside the gene matches. Germline V gene sequence: CDR1 SGHRS, CDR2 YFSETQ. The CDR3 loop spans 18 amino acids. CDR3 DNA: TGCGCCAGCAGCAACGGGACGTTCCGGGACAGTTCCTACAATGAGCAGTTCTTC. Translating gives CASSNGTFRDSSYNEQFF.

The chain is built from TRBV6-5 and TRBJ1-1, with a weak D call TRBD1 (5 bases). Germline values: CDR1 MNHEY, CDR2 SVGAGI. The CDR3 extends over 12 amino acids. With 6 bases removed from V and 6 bases from J, the gap between germline ends came to 11 bases. CDR3: CASSTIGAEAFF. CDR3 nucleotides: TGTGCCAGCAGCACCATAGGGGCTGAAGCTTTCTTT.

Remarks on this clone: At one of its ends the junction is not consistent with the germline gene, which may arise from a read error. The rearrangement links TRBV7-9 to TRBJ1-5; weak D call: TRBD1 (5 bases). CDR1 is SEHNR, CDR2 FQNEAQ, per germline (reference sequence). This CDR3 contains 15 residues. This chain's CDR3 is CSSSPTSGQGQPQHF. Here the CDR3 DNA reads TGTTCCAGCAGCCCGACCTCGGGCCAGGGTCAGCCCCAGCATTTT.

This chain uses TRBV9 with TRBJ1-3; D might be TRBD1 (6 bases). The CDR3 loop spans 15 amino acids. Germline CDR1 SGDLS, CDR2 YYNGEE. Trimming cost V 2 bases and J 4 bases, with 13 bases left between them. CDR3 sequence: CASSVGEGGGNTIYF. Here the CDR3 DNA reads TGTGCCAGCAGCGTCGGGGAAGGGGGAGGAAACACCATATATTTT.

This chain uses TRBV30 with TRBJ2-1, with 8 bases fitting TRBD1. The germline V gene has CDR1 GTSNPN and CDR2 SVGIG (reference sequence). CDR3 length: 13 amino acids. The junction had 7 bases not matched to a gene; V was cut back by 4 bases and J by 8 bases. The CDR3 DNA sequence: TGTGCCTGGACGGACAGGGTTATGGATGAGCAGTTCTTC. Residues: CAWTDRVMDEQFF.

V gene TRBV2 combines with J gene TRBJ1-2, with a possible D match to TRBD1 (5 bases). CDR1 SNHLY and CDR2 FYNNEI come from the germline V gene. Trimming cost V 8 bases and J 8 bases, with 15 bases left between them. This CDR3 spans 12 amino acids. CDR3 amino acids: CASGGEGGGYTF. In DNA, the CDR3 is TGTGCCAGCGGGGGGGAGGGTGGCGGCTACACCTTC.

CDR3 in DNA: TGTGCCAGTAGTATAGCGGGGGGGCCGGTCACCGGGGAGCTGTTTTTT. This codes for CASSIAGGPVTGELFF. This sequence joins TRBV19 and TRBJ2-2; 8 positions agree with TRBD2. The CDR3 has 16 residues. Trimming removed 1 base from V and 4 bases from J; junction bases left unmatched: 5. CDR1 LNHDA and CDR2 SQIVND come from the germline V gene (reference sequence).

The rearrangement uses TRBV10-3 and TRBJ2-2; no reliable D call. CDR1 and CDR2 from the germline V gene are ENHRY and SYGVKD. The CDR3 spans 12 residues. Trimming took 6 bases from V and 2 from J, leaving 4 bases between them. Here the CDR3 reads CAIRANTGELFF. CDR3 nucleotide sequence: TGTGCCATCAGGGCCAACACCGGGGAGCTGTTTTTT.

The V gene is TRBV7-2, the J gene TRBJ2-3; D is ambiguous. Per the germline V gene, CDR1 is SGHTA and CDR2 is FQGNSA. CDR3 length: 15 residues. Trimming pared 1 base from V and 0 bases from J, leaving 8 bases between. DNA for the CDR3: TGTGCCAGCAGCTTAGGCCGAGTTAGCACAGATACGCAGTATTTT. Protein: CASSLGRVSTDTQYF.

The chain is built from TRBV9 and TRBJ2-3; D is possibly TRBD1 (5 bases). The germline V and J ends were trimmed by 0 bases and 3 bases, with 14 bases remaining between them. CDR1 and CDR2 from the germline V gene are SGDLS and YYNGEE. This CDR3 is built from 16 residues. This CDR3 is CASSVEGSRRTDTQYF. DNA for the CDR3: TGTGCCAGCAGCGTAGAGGGGTCTAGGAGAACAGATACGCAGTATTTT.

CDR3 coding DNA: TGTGCCAGCAGCTTAGGGGGGGAGGCAAACACCATATATTTT. It encodes CASSLGGEANTIYF. This chain links TRBV7-2 with TRBJ1-3, with D possibly being TRBD1 (5 bases). The CDR3 is 14 amino acids. Germline lookup yields CDR1 SGHTA and CDR2 FQGNSA. The V end lost 1 base, the J end lost 6 bases, and 10 bases lay between the germline ends.

This clone appeared a few times. The chain uses TRBV5-6 and TRBJ2-7; 9 bases align to TRBD2. J was trimmed by 0 bases and V by 3 bases; bases with no gene match: 1. CDR3 length equals 14 residues. Germline CDR1 SGHDT, CDR2 YYEEEE. CDR3: CASSSSGDSYEQYF. The CDR3 coding sequence is TGTGCCAGCAGCTCTAGCGGGGACTCCTACGAGCAGTACTTC.

The table lists this clone with a few counts. The rearrangement uses TRBV6-1 and TRBJ1-3; TRBD1 aligns across 7 bases. The germline V gene has CDR1 MNHNS and CDR2 SASEGT. The CDR3 extends over 13 amino acids. Trimming took 8 bases from V and 2 from J; bases not matched to a gene: 3. The CDR3 loop is CASEDRAGNTIYF. The CDR3 region has the DNA TGTGCCAGCGAAGACAGGGCTGGAAACACCATATATTTT.

The chain links TRBV29-1 to TRBJ2-7; perhaps TRBD1 as D (8 bases). The CDR3 extends over 14 amino acids. V was pared by 6 bases and J by 2 bases, with 17 bases between. Germline V gene lookup returns CDR1 SQVTM and CDR2 ANQGSEA. CDR3 bases: TGCAGCGTGAAACAGGGGGGGGGAACCTACGAGCAGTACTTC. The encoded protein is CSVKQGGGTYEQYF.

This clone came up once. The chain's CDR3 is CASSVGGLSDSPLHF. DNA of the CDR3: TGTGCCAGCAGCGTAGGCGGTCTTAGTGATTCACCCCTCCACTTT. The chain joins TRBV9 to TRBJ1-6; D gene uncertain. This CDR3 contains 15 residues. Per the germline V gene, CDR1 is SGDLS and CDR2 is YYNGEE. Trimming cost V 0 bases and J 8 bases, with 12 bases left between them.

The V gene is TRBV5-6, the J gene TRBJ2-1; D remains ambiguous. V gave up 6 bases and J gave up 2 bases, with 18 bases separating them. CDR1 and CDR2 (germline): SGHDT, YYEEEE. The CDR3 length is 16 residues. The CDR3, as DNA: TGTGCCAGCACCGCTTGGGCACCTCAGCCCTACAATGAGCAGTTCTTC. Translation gives CASTAWAPQPYNEQFF.

CDR3 nucleotides: TGTGCCTGGAGCAGGGGTGTGAACGAGCAGTACTTC. Encoded protein: CAWSRGVNEQYF. The genes are TRBV30 and TRBJ2-7, with a tentative D call TRBD1 (6 bases). Per the germline V gene, CDR1 is GTSNPN and CDR2 is SVGIG (reference sequence). The germline V and J ends were trimmed by 3 bases and 5 bases, with 11 bases remaining between them. The CDR3 is 12 amino acids.

This sequence joins TRBV7-2 and TRBJ2-3, with TRBD1 identical over 7 bases. Germline lookup yields CDR1 SGHTA and CDR2 FQGNSA. CDR3 length: 16 residues. After removal of 4 bases from V and 5 bases from J, the junction contained 12 bases not matched to a gene. Here the CDR3 reads CASSSHATGSGDTQYF. As DNA, the CDR3 is TGTGCCAGCAGCTCACACGCGACAGGGTCCGGAGATACGCAGTATTTT.

The gene calls are TRBV6-1 and TRBJ2-2, with 10 bases that match TRBD1. CDR3 length: 15 amino acids. Looked up from germline, CDR1 is MNHNS and CDR2 is SASEGT. V lost 4 bases to trimming and J lost 6 bases; unmatched junction nucleotides: 5. For the CDR3, the DNA is TGTGCCAGCAGTGTCGGGACAGGGGTACCCGGGGAGCTGTTTTTT. Protein: CASSVGTGVPGELFF.

The rearrangement joins TRBV30 to TRBJ2-5; TRBD2 matches 7 bases. TRBJ2-7 explains the end of the DNA better; the J call may be wrong. CDR1 and CDR2 from the germline V gene are GTSNPN and SVGIG (reference sequence). The CDR3 totals 18 residues. The CDR3 protein is CAWSIDTFYQRGSYEQYF. The DNA for the CDR3 is TGTGCCTGGAGCATCGACACCTTCTACCAGCGGGGTTCCTACGAGCAGTACTTC.

The chain carries TRBV6-1 and TRBJ2-7; 8 bases are shared with TRBD2. V was pared by 6 bases and J by 5 bases, with 6 bases of the junction left unmatched. CDR3 length: 13 residues. Germline CDR1 and CDR2: MNHNS and SASEGT. The CDR3 sequence: CASRGLVIHEQYF. The CDR3 DNA sequence: TGTGCCAGCAGGGGACTAGTTATACACGAGCAGTACTTC.

The rearrangement joins TRBV6-1 to TRBJ2-7; 11 nucleotides align to TRBD1. The CDR3 is made up of 15 amino acids. V trimming: 4 bases; J trimming: 5 bases; junction bases outside the gene matches: 7. Germline assignment: CDR1 MNHNS and CDR2 SASEGT. DNA for the CDR3: TGTGCCAGCAGTGCAGCTTGGACAGGGGGCAACGAGCAGTACTTC. It translates to CASSAAWTGGNEQYF.

The gene calls are TRBV5-4 and TRBJ2-7; 9 nucleotides match TRBD1. CDR1 SGHNT and CDR2 YYREEE come from the germline V gene (reference sequence). V trimming: 3 bases; J trimming: 0 bases; junction bases outside the gene matches: 7. The length of the CDR3 is 16 residues. The CDR3 spells CASSSRTGESSYEQYF. As DNA, the CDR3 is TGTGCCAGCAGCTCCCGGACAGGGGAATCCTCCTACGAGCAGTACTTC.